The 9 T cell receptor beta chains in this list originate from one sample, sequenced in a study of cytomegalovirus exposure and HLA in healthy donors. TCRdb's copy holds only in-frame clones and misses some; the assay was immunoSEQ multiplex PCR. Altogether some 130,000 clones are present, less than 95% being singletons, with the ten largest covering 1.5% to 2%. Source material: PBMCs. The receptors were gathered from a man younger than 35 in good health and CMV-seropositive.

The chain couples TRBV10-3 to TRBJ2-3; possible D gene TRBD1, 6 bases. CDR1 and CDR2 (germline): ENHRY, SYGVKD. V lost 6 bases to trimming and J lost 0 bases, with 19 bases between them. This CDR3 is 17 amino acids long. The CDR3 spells CAIRDVTGTTSTDTQYF. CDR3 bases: TGTGCCATCAGAGACGTAACAGGGACAACTAGCACAGATACGCAGTATTTT.

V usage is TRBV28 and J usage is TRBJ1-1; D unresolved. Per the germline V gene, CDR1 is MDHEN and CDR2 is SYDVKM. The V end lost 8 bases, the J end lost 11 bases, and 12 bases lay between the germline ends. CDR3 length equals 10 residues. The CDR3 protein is CASRRGAAFF. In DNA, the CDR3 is TGTGCCAGCCGTCGGGGTGCCGCTTTCTTT.

This CDR3 reads CASSHTGGKSSYEQYF. CDR3 in DNA: TGTGCCAGCAGCCATACCGGGGGGAAATCCTCCTACGAGCAGTACTTC. The chain is built from TRBV6-6 and TRBJ2-7; 7 bases are a match to TRBD2. The length of the CDR3 is 16 residues. The V gene end was trimmed by 6 bases and the J gene end by 0 bases; junction bases not matched to a gene: 11. The germline CDR1 and CDR2 sequences are MNHNY and SVGAGI (reference sequence).

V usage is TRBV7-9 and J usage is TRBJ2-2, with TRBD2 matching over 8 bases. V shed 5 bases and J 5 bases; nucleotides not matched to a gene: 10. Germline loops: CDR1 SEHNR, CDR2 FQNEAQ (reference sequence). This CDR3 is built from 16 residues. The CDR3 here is CASSGVEAGETGELFF. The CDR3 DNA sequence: TGTGCCAGCAGCGGGGTAGAAGCGGGAGAAACCGGGGAGCTGTTTTTT.

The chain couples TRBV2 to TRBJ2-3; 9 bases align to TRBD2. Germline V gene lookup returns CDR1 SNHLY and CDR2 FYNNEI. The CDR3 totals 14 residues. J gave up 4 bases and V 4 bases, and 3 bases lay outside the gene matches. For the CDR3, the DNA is TGTGCCAGCAGTGGTAGCGGGAGCCCAGATACGCAGTATTTT. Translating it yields CASSGSGSPDTQYF.

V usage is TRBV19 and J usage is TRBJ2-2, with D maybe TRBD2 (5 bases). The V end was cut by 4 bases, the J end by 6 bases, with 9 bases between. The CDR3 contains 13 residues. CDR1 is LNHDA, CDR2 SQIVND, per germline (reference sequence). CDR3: CASSTTGAGELFF. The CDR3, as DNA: TGTGCCAGTAGTACAACCGGGGCCGGGGAGCTGTTTTTT.

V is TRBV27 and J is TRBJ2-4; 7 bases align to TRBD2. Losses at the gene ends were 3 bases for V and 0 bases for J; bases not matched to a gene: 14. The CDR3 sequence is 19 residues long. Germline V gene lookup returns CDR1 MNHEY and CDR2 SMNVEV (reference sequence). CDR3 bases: TGTGCCAGCAGTTTCTCGGCTAGCGGACAAGACCTAGCCAAAAACATTCAGTACTTC. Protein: CASSFSASGQDLAKNIQYF.

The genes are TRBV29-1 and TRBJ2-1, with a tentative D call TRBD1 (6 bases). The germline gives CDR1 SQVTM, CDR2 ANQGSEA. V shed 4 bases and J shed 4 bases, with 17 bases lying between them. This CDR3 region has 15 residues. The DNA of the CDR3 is TGCAGCGTTGGGTTAGGGACACCTCCTTACAATGAGCAGTTCTTC. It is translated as CSVGLGTPPYNEQFF.

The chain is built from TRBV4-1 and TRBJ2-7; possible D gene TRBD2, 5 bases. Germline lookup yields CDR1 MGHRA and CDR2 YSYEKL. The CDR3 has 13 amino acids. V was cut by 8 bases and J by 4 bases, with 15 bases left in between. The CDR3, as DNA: TGCGCCAGCGGGTCTGGCGGGCCTTACGAGCAGTACTTC. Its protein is CASGSGGPYEQYF.